This T cell receptor beta chain derives from a study of blood T cell repertoires in COVID-19. In the study overall: The samples span acute and convalescent COVID-19 from the United States, Italy and Spain. PBMCs, B-cell-depleted T cells, or T cells provided the cDNA or gDNA that made up the material.

Germline V CDR1 and CDR2: KGHSH, LQKENI. This CDR3 region has 14 residues. The V end was cut by 5 bases, the J end by 8 bases, with 18 bases between. Authors' analysis steps: Amplification of reference gene primers provided the estimated nucleated cell counts. Libraries were prepared by immunoSEQ multiplex PCR; TCRdb keeps only in-frame clonotypes and omits some of them. Clone size and V and J calls were adopted from that table, with D and trimming inferred from the DNA. The sample has more than 85,000 clones; over 75% are singletons. The receptor was derived from a woman aged 45-60 years with acute or convalescent COVID-19. The rearrangement joins TRBV18 to TRBJ1-2, with D possibly matching TRBD1 (6 bases). The sequencing input was peripheral blood. The CDR3: CASSATSGDGGYTF. The CDR3 DNA reads TGTGCCAGCTCAGCGACTTCAGGGGATGGCGGCTACACCTTC. Drawing the rest from reference TRBV18 and TRBJ1-2, the complete variable domain is NAGVMQNPRHLVRRRGQEARLRCSPMKGHSHVYWYRQLPEEGLKFMVYLQKENIIDESGMPKERFSAEFPKEGPSILRIQQVVRGDSAAYFCASSATSGDGGYTFGSGTRLTVV.